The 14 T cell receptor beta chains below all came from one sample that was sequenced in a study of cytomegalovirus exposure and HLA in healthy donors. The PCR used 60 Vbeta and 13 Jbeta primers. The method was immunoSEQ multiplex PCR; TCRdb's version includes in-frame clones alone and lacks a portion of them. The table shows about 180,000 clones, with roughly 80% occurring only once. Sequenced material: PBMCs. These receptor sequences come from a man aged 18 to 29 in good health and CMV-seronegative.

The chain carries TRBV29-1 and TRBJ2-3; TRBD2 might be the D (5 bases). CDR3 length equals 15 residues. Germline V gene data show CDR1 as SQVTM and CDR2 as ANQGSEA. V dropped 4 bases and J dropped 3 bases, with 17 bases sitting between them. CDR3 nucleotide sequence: TGCAGCGTTGCGGGGTGGGAGAACAAGACAGATACGCAGTATTTT. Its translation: CSVAGWENKTDTQYF.

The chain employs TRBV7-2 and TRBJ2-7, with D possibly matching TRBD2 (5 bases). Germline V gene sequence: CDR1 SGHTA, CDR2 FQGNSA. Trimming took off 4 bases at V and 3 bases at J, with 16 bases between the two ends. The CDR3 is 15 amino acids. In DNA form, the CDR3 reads TGTGCCAGCAGCTCCTACCCCCAGCGGAACTACGAGCAGTACTTC. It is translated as CASSSYPQRNYEQYF.

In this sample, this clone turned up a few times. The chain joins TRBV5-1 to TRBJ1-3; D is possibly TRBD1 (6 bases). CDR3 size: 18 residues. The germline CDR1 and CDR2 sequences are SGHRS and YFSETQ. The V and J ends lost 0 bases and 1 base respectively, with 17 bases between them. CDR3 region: CASSLVADPTGSGNTIYF. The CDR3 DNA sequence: TGCGCCAGCAGCTTGGTGGCGGACCCAACAGGGTCTGGAAACACCATATATTTT.

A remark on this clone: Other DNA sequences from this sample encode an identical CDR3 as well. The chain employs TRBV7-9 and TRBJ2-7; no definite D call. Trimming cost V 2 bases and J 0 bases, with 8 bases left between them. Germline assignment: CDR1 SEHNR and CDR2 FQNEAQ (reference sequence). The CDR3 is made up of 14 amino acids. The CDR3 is CASSLPAGSYEQYF. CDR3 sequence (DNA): TGTGCCAGCAGCTTACCCGCAGGCTCCTACGAGCAGTACTTC.

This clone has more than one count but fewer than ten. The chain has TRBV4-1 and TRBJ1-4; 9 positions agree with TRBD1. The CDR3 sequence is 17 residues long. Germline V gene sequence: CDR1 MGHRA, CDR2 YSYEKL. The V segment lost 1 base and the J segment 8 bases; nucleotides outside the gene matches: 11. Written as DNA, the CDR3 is TGCGCCAGCAGCCAAGTGCAAGGACAGGGGAGGAAAGAAAAACTGTTTTTT. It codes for CASSQVQGQGRKEKLFF.

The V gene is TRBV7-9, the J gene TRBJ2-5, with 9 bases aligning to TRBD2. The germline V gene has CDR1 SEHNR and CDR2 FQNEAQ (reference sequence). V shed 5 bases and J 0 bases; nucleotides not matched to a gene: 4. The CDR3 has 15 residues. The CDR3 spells CASSLGLANQETQYF. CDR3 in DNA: TGTGCCAGCAGCCTAGGACTAGCGAACCAAGAGACCCAGTACTTC.

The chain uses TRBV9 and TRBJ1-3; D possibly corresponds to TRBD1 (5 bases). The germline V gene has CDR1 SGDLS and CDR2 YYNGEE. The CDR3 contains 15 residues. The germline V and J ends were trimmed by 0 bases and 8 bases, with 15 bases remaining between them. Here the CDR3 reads CASSVATNRGDTIYF. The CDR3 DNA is TGTGCCAGCAGCGTAGCTACAAATCGGGGGGACACCATATATTTT.

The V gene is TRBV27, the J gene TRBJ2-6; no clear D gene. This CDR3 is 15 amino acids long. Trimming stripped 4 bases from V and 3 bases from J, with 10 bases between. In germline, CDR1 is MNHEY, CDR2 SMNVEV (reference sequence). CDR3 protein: CASSSASLGANVLTF. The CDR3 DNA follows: TGTGCCAGCAGTTCCGCGTCCCTTGGGGCCAACGTCCTGACTTTC.

CDR3 in DNA: TGTGCCATCAGTGATTCGTTGGAAAGGGGTTCACCCCTCCACTTT. Its protein product is CAISDSLERGSPLHF. The rearrangement links TRBV10-3 to TRBJ1-6; possible D gene TRBD1, 5 bases. CDR3 length equals 15 residues. Trimming pared 3 bases from V and 9 bases from J, leaving 15 bases between. The V gene's germline CDR1 is ENHRY and CDR2 SYGVKD.

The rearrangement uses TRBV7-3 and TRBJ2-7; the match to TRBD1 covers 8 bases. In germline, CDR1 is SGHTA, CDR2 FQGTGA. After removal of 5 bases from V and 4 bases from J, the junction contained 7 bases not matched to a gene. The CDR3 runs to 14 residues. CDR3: CASSPGTGGYEQYF. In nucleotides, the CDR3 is TGTGCCAGCAGCCCAGGGACAGGCGGGTACGAGCAGTACTTC. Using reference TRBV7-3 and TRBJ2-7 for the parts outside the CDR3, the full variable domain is GAGVSQTPSNKVTEKGKYVELRCDPISGHTALYWYRQSLGQGPEFLIYFQGTGAADDSGLPNDRFFAVRPEGSVSTLKIQRTERGDSAVYLCASSPGTGGYEQYFGPGTRLTVT.

The CDR3 spells CASRISGHTDTQYF. In DNA, the CDR3 is TGTGCCAGCAGGATTAGCGGCCACACAGATACGCAGTATTTT. The chain uses TRBV27 and TRBJ2-3, with D possibly being TRBD2 (6 bases). V was cut by 6 bases and J by 2 bases, with 12 bases left in between. Germline loops: CDR1 MNHEY, CDR2 SMNVEV (reference sequence). The CDR3 covers 14 residues.

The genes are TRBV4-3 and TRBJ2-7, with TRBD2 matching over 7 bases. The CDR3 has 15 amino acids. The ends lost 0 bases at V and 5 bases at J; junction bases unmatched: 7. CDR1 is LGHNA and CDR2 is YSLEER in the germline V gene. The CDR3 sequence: CASSQDGRESDEQYF. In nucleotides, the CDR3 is TGCGCCAGCAGCCAAGATGGGAGGGAGTCCGACGAGCAGTACTTC.

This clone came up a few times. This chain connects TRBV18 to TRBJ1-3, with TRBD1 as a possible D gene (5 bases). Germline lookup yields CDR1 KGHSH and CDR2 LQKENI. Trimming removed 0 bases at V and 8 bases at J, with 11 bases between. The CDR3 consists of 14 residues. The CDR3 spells CASSPPAGKDTIYF. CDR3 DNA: TGTGCCAGCTCACCACCGGCAGGGAAGGACACCATATATTTT.

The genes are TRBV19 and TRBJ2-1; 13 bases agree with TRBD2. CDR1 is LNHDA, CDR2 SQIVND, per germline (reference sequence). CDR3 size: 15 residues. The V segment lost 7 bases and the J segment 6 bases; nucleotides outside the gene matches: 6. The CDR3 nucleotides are TGTGCCAGTACCGAACTAGCGGGGGGGAGCAATGAGCAGTTCTTC. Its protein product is CASTELAGGSNEQFF.